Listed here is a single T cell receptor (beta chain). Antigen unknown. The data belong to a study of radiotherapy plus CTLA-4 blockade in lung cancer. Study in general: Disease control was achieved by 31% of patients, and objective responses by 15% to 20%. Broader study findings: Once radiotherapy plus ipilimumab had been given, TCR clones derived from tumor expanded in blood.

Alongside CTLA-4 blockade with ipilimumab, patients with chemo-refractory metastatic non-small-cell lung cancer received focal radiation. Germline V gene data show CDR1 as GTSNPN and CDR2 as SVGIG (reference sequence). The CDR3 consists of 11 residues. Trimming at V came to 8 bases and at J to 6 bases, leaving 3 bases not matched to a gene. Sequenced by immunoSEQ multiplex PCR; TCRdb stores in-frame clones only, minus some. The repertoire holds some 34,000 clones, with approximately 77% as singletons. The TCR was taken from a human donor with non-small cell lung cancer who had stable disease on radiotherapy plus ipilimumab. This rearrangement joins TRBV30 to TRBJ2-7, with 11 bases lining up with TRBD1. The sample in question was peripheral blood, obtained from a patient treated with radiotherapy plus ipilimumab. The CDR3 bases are TGTGCCGCCGGACAGGGGGCCGAGCAGTACTTC. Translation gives CAAGQGAEQYF. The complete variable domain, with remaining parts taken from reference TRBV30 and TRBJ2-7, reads SQTIHQWPATLVQPVGSPLSLECTVEGTSNPNLYWYRQAAGRGLQLLFYSVGIGQISSEVPQNLSASRPQDRQFILSSKKLLLSDSGFYLCAAGQGAEQYFGPGTRLTVT.